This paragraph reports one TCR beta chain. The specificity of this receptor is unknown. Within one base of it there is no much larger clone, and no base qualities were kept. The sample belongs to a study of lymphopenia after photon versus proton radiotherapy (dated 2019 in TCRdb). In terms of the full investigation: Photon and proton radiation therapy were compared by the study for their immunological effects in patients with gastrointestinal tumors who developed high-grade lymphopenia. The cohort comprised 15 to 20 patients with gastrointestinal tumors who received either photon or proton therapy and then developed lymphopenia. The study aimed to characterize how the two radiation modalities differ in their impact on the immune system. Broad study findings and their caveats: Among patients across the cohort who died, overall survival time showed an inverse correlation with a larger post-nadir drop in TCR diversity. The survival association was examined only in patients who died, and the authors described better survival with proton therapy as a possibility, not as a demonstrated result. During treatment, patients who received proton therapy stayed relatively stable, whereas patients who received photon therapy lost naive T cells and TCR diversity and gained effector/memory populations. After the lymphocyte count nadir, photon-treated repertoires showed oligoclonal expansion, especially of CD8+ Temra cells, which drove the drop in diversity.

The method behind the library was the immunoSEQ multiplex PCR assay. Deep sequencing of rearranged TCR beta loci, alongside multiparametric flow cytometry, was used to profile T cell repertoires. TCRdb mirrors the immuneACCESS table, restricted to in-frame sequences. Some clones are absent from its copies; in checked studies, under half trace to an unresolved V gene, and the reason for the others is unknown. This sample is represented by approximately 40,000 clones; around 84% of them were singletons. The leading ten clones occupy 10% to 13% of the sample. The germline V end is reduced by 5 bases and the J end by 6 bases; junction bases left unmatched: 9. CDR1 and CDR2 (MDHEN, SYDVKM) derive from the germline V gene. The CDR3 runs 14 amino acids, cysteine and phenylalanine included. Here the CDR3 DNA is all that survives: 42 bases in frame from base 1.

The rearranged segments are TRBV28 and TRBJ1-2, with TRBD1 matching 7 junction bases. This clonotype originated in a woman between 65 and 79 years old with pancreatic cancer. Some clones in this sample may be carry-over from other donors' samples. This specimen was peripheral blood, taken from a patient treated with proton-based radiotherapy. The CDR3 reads CASSRTGLYNGYTF. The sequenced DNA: TGTGCCAGCAGTAGGACAGGTCTTTATAATGGCTACACCTTC.